This T cell receptor beta chain stems from a study of cytomegalovirus exposure and HLA in healthy donors. The CDR3 is 16 residues long. Germline loops: CDR1 KGHSH, CDR2 LQKENI. J lost 4 bases, V lost 1 base, and 6 bases had no gene match. Libraries were prepared by immunoSEQ multiplex PCR; TCRdb keeps only in-frame clonotypes and omits some of them. Counted here are about 160,000 clones, 80% to 90% occurring once; the ten biggest clones make up more than 2%. The sample consisted of PBMCs. The rearrangement uses TRBV18 and TRBJ2-3; 9 bases fit TRBD2. The receptor was derived from a woman aged 18-29 years in good health and CMV-seronegative. This chain's CDR3 is CASSPLLAGRADTQYF. The CDR3 DNA reads as TGTGCCAGCTCACCACTGCTAGCGGGGAGAGCAGATACGCAGTATTTT.